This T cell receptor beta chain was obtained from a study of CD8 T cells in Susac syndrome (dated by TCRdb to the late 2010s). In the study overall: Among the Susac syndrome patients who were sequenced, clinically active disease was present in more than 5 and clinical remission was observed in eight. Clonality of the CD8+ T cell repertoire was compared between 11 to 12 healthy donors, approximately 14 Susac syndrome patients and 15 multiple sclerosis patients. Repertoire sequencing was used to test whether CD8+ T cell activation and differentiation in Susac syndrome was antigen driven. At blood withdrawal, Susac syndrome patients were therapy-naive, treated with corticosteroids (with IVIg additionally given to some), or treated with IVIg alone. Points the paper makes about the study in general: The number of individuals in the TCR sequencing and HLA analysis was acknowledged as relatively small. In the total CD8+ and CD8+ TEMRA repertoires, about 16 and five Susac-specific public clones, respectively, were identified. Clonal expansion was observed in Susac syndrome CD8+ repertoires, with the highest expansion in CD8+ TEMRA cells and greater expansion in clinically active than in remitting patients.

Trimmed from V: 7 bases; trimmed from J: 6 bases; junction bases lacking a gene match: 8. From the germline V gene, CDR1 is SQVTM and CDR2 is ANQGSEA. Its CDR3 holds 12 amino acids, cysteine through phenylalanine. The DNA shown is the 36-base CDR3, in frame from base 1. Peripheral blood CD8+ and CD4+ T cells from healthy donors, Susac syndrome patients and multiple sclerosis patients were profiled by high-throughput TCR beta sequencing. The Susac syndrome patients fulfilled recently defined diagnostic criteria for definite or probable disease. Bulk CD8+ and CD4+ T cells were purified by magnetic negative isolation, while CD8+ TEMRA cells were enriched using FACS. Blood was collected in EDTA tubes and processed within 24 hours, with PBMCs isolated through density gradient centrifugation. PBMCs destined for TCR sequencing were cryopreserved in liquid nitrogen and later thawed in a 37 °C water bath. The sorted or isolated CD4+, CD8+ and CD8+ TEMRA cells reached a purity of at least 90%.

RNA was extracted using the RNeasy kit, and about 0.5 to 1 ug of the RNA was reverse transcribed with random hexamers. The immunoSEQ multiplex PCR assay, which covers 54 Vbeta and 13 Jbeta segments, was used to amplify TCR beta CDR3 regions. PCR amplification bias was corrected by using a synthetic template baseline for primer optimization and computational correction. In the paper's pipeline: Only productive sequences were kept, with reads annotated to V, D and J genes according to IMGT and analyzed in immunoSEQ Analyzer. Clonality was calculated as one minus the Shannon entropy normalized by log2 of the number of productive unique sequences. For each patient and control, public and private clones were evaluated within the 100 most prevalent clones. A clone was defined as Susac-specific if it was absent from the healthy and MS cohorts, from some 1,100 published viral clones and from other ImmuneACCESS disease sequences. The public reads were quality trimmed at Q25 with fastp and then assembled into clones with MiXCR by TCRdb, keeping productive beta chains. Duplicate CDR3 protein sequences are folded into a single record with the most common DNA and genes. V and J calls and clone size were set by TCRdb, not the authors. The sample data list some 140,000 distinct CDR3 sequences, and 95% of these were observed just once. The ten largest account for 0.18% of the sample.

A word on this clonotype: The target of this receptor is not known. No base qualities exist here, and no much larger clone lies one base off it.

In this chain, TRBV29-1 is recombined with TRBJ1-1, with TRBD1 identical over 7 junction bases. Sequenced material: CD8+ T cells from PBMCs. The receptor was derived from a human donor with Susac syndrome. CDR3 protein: CSGITGEPEAFF. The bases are TGCAGCGGGATTACAGGGGAACCTGAAGCTTTCTTT.